This is a list of T cell receptor beta chains from one sample in a study of blood T cell repertoires in COVID-19. The method was immunoSEQ multiplex PCR; TCRdb's version includes in-frame clones alone and lacks a portion of them. The sample records about 280,000 clones, roughly 90% being singletons. The specimen was peripheral blood. The source is a man aged 40-49 years with acute or convalescent COVID-19. Both conserved end residues are part of each CDR3. A D gene is named only where the DNA matches it firmly. Expanded clones are given a class, and other clones once, few, many or no size at all.

>TRBV6-6|.|TRBJ1-2|TRBD1
CASSYGQGSHLGYTF
>TRBV10-3|.|TRBJ2-1|TRBD1
CAISEYRGNEQFF
>TRBV18|.|TRBJ2-1|.
CASSVTGSNEQFF
>TRBV2|.|TRBJ2-7|TRBD2
CATGLAGGVEQYF
>TRBV24-1|.|TRBJ2-2|.
CATSFAAGELFF
>TRBV2|.|TRBJ1-5|TRBD1
CASSGQGASNQPQHF
>TRBV30|.|TRBJ1-1|.
CAFRLVTEAFF
>TRBV14|few|TRBJ2-7|TRBD2
CASSRTSGGARFHEQYF
>TRBV3-1/TRBV3-2|.|TRBJ2-7|TRBD1
CASSQVFPDRSSYEQYF
>TRBV11-3|.|TRBJ2-2|.
CASRHDSNTGELFF
>TRBV7-2|.|TRBJ1-6|.
CASSPTGESSYNSPLHF
>TRBV9|.|TRBJ1-3|TRBD1
CASRTGGARDTIYF
>TRBV6-5|.|TRBJ2-3|.
CASSPGLGTQYF
>TRBV5-5|.|TRBJ2-7|TRBD1
CASSLTGGDYEQYF
>TRBV2|.|TRBJ2-3|TRBD1
CASCTQGAHTDTQYF
>TRBV9|.|TRBJ2-3|.
CASSNSILEGTQYF
>TRBV2|.|TRBJ1-6|TRBD1
CASSGDRVSPLHF
>TRBV11-2|.|TRBJ2-4|TRBD2
CASSLVAGGRGNIQYF
>TRBV5-1|.|TRBJ2-3|.
CASQEGGFTDTQYF